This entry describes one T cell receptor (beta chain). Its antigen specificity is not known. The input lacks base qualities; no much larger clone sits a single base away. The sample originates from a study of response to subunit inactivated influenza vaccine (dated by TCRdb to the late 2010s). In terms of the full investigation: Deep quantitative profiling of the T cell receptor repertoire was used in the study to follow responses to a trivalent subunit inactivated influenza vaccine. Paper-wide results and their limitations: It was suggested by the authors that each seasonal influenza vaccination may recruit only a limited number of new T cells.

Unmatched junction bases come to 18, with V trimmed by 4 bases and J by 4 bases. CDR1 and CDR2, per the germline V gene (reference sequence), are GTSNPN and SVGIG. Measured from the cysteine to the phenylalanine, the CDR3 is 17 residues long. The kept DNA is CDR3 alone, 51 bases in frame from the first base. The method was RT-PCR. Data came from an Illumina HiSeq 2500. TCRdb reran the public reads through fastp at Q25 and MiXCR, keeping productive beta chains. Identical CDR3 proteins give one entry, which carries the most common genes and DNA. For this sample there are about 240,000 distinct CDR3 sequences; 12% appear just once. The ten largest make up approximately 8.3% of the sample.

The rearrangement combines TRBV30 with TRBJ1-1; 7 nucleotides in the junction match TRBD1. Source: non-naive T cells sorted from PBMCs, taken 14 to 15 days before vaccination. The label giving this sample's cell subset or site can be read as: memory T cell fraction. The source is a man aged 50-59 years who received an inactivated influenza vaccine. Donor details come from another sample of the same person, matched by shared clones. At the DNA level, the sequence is TGTGCCTGGATGGGATTTATAGGAGGGGGCGCTTCCACTGAAGCTTTCTTT. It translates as CAWMGFIGGGASTEAFF.